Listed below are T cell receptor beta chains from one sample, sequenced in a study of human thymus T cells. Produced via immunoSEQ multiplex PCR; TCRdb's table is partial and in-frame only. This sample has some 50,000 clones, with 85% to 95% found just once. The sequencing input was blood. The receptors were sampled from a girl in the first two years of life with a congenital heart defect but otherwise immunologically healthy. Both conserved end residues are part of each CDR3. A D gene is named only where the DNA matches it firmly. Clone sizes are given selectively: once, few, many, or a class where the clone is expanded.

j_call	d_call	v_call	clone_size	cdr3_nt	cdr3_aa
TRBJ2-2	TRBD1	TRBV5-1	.	TGCGCCAGCAGCTCGGACAGGGGGTCCGGGGAGCTGTTTTTT	CASSSDRGSGELFF
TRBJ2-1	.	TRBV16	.	TGTGCCAGCAGCCAATTGAGGAATGAGCAGTTCTTC	CASSQLRNEQFF
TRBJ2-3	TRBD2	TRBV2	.	TGTGCCAGCAGTGCCGGCCGGGAGGTCCCAGATACGCAGTATTTT	CASSAGREVPDTQYF
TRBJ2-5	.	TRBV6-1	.	TGTGCCAGCAGCGGACAGTTAGCCGGCCGGAAGACCCAGTACTTC	CASSGQLAGRKTQYF
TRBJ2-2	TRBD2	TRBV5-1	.	TGCGCCAGCAGCGACCACGGCCTAGCGGGAGTCGCCGGGGAGCTGTTTTTT	CASSDHGLAGVAGELFF
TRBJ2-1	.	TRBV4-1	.	TGCGCCAGCAGCCAGGCATGGACCCTCCAGATTGAGCAGTTCTTC	CASSQAWTLQIEQFF
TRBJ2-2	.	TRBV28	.	TGTGCCAGCAGTTTGTGGTGGACGACCCGGAATATCACCGGGGAGCTGTTTTTT	CASSLWWTTRNITGELFF
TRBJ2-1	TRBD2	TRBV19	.	TGTGCCAGTACCCGCGGGGGGTACAATGAGCAGTTCTTC	CASTRGGYNEQFF
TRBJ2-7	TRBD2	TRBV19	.	TGTGCCAGTAACAGCGCAGGTACTAGCGGTAAGCAGTACTTC	CASNSAGTSGKQYF
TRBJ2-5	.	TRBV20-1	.	TGCAGTGCCTACCGGGGGGAGACCCAGTACTTC	CSAYRGETQYF
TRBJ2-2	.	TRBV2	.	TGTGCCAGCATCCAGGGTACCGGGGAGCTGTTTTTT	CASIQGTGELFF
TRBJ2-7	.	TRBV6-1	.	TGTGCCACCACATCCTGGCGGGCATCCTACGAGCAGTACTTC	CATTSWRASYEQYF
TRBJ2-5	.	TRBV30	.	TGTGCCTGGAGTAGGAGCGGAGTCAGGCGGGAGACCCAGTACTTC	CAWSRSGVRRETQYF
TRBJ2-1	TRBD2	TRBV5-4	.	TGTGCCAGCAGCTCGCGTAGCGGGAGGATCGATGAGCAGTTCTTC	CASSSRSGRIDEQFF
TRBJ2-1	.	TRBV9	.	TGTGCCAGCAGCCCAAGGCTTGTTTACAATGAGCAGTTCTTC	CASSPRLVYNEQFF
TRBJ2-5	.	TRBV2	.	TGTGCCAGCAATGTTGGCGAGGGGAGGAAGACCCAGTACTTC	CASNVGEGRKTQYF
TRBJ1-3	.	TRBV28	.	TGTGCCAGCAGCACACGAAAGACTGGAAGCACCATATATTTT	CASSTRKTGSTIYF
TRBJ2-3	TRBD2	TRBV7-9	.	TGTGCCAGCAGCTACACGACTAGCGGGAGGACAGATACGCAGTATTTT	CASSYTTSGRTDTQYF
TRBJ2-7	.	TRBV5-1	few	TGCGCCAGCAGCTTCTACGAGCAGTACTTC	CASSFYEQYF
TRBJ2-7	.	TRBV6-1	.	TGTGCCAGCAGTACGGACTTGTTGGGGGAGCAGTACTTC	CASSTDLLGEQYF
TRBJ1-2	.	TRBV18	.	TGTGCCAGCTCACCAGGAATACAGGTTACTAACTATGGCTACACCTTC	CASSPGIQVTNYGYTF
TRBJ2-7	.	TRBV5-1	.	TGCGCCAGCACGATACGGGGTGGGGACGAGCAGTACTTC	CASTIRGGDEQYF
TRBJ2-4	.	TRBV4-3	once	TGCGCCAGCAGCCAAGATTACTCGAACATTCAGTACTTC	CASSQDYSNIQYF
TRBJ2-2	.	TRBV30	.	TGTGCCTGGAGCTATCTTAGGACTTACACCGGGGAGCTGTTTTTT	CAWSYLRTYTGELFF
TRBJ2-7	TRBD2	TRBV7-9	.	TGTGCCAGCAGCTCAACTAGCGGTTTTACCTACGAGCAGTACTTC	CASSSTSGFTYEQYF
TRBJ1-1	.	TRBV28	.	TGTGCCAGCGAGAGTGCCGGGACTGAAGCTTTCTTT	CASESAGTEAFF
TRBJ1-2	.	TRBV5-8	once	TGTGCCAGCAGCCGGGGAGGGTCCGTCAGGGGATATGGCTACACCTTC	CASSRGGSVRGYGYTF
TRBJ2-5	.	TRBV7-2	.	TGTGCCAGCAGCGAAGGCCCCCAGCGGTCGCTTCCCCAAGAGACCCAGTACTTC	CASSEGPQRSLPQETQYF
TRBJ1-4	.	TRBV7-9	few	TGTGCCAGCAGCTACTCGGGTTCGGGCGTCGAAAAACTGTTTTTT	CASSYSGSGVEKLFF
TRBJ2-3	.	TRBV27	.	TGTGCCAGCAGTTTAGTATCTGGAGTCGATACGCAGTATTTT	CASSLVSGVDTQYF
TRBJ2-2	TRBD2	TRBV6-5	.	TGTGCCAGCAGTTCCCGAGCGGGAGTGAGCACCGGGGAGCTGTTTTTT	CASSSRAGVSTGELFF
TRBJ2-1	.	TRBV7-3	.	TGTGCCAGCAGCTTAAAACTGAACAATGAGCAGTTCTTC	CASSLKLNNEQFF
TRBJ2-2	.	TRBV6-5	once	TGTGCCAGCAGTTACTCGAGGCAGTTGGGGGACGGGGAGCTGTTTTTT	CASSYSRQLGDGELFF
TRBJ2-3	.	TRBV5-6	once	TGTGCCAGCAGCTTGGGGGGGCGCACAGATACGCAGTATTTT	CASSLGGRTDTQYF
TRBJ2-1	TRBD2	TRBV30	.	TGTGCCTCGAGGTCAGGGTCCCCGGGACTAGCGGGGACTCGGGAGCAGTTCTTC	CASRSGSPGLAGTREQFF
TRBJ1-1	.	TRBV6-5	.	TGTGCCAGCAGGCGTCAGTCGACTGAAGCTTTCTTT	CASRRQSTEAFF
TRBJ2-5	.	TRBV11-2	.	TGTGCCAGCAGCTTAGCGCCTGAAGAGACCCAGTACTTC	CASSLAPEETQYF
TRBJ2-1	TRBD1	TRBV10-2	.	TGCGCCAGCAGTGACCAGAGGACAGGCCACAATGAGCAGTTCTTC	CASSDQRTGHNEQFF
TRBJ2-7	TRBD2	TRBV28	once	TGTGCCAGCAGCTATCTAGCGGGAGGGCCCTACGAGCAGTACTTC	CASSYLAGGPYEQYF
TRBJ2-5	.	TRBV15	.	TGTGCCACCAGCAGGGTTCTTCTAGGGGCGGGAGAGACCCAGTACTTC	CATSRVLLGAGETQYF